The source of this T cell receptor (beta chain) is a study of T cells in Graves' hyperthyroidism and ophthalmopathy. Amplification yielded TCR beta CDR3 regions, with RNA transcripts as the source. First-round RT-PCR with HTBI primers amplified the TCR CDR3 region. TCRdb recomputed calls from the multiplex PCR reads with MiXCR, one row per CDR3 protein. Of 600,000 or so distinct CDR3 sequences detected, approximately 15% appear once; the ten largest clones hold approximately 12%. Germline CDR1 LNHDA, CDR2 SQIVND (reference sequence). This CDR3 has 11 residues. The V and J ends lost 10 bases and 6 bases respectively, with 9 bases between them.

The J gene is TRBJ1-4, the V gene TRBV19; no reliable D call. The sequence came from a woman aged 45 to 65 with Graves' ophthalmopathy. Sequenced: blood. CDR3 coding DNA: TGTGCCACCATCCTCGATGAAAAACTGTTTTTT. As protein: CATILDEKLFF. Together with reference TRBV19 and TRBJ1-4, the CDR3 gives the full variable domain: DGGITQSPKYLFRKEGQNVTLSCEQNLNHDAMYWYRQDPGQGLRLIYYSQIVNDFQKGDIAEGYSVSREKKESFPLTVTSAQKNPTAFYLCATILDEKLFFGSGTQLSVL.